The entry below describes one T cell receptor beta chain. This entry is derived from a study of blood T cells in healthy people across ages. The second PCR ran roughly 6 to 12 cycles with a sample-barcoded 5' primer and J-beta primers. Each cDNA molecule was tagged by a template-switch adaptor that had 12 random nucleotides. TCRdb reprocessed the 5' RACE reads via MiXCR and lists one record per CDR3 protein. The sample records around 790,000 distinct CDR3 sequences, under 45% being singletons. This CDR3 is 15 amino acids long. V lost 0 bases, J lost 3 bases, and 11 bases lay in between. The V gene's germline CDR1 is SGHAT and CDR2 FQNNGV.

The receptor's source is a man between 60 and 75 years old in good health. Material: blood. The genes are TRBV11-2 and TRBJ1-1; D might be TRBD1 (5 bases). The CDR3 loop reads CASSLEWGWDTEAFF. CDR3 nucleotides: TGTGCCAGCAGCTTAGAATGGGGCTGGGACACTGAAGCTTTCTTT.